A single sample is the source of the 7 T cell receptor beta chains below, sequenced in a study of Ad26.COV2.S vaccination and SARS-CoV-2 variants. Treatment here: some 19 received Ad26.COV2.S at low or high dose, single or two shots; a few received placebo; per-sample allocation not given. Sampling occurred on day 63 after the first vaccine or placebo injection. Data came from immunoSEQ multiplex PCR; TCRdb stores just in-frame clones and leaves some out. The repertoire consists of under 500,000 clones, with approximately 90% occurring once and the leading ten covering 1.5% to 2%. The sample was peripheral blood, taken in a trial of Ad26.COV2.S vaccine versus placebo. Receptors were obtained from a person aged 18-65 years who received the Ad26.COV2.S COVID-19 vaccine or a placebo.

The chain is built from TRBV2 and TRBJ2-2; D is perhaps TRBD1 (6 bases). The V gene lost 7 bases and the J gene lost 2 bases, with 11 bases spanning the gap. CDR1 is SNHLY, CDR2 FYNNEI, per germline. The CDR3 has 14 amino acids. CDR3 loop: CASKARGNTGELFF. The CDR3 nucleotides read TGTGCCAGCAAGGCCAGGGGAAACACCGGGGAGCTGTTTTTT.

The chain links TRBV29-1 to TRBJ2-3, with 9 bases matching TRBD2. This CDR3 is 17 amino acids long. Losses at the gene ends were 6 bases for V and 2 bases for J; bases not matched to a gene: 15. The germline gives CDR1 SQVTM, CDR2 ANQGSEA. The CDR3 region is CSVPWRGGPSYTDTQYF. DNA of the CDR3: TGCAGCGTGCCTTGGCGGGGGGGCCCCTCCTACACAGATACGCAGTATTTT.

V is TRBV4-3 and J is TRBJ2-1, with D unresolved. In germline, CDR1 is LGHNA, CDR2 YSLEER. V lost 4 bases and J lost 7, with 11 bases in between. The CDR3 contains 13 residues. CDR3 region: CASSPDPKNEQFF. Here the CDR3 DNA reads TGCGCCAGCAGCCCGGACCCTAAGAATGAGCAGTTCTTC.

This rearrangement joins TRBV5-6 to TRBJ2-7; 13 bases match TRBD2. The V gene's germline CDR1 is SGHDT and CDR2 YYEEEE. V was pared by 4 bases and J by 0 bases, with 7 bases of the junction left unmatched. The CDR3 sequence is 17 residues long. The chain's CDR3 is CASSEGLAGWSSYEQYF. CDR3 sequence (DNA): TGTGCCAGCAGCGAGGGACTAGCGGGGTGGAGCTCCTACGAGCAGTACTTC.

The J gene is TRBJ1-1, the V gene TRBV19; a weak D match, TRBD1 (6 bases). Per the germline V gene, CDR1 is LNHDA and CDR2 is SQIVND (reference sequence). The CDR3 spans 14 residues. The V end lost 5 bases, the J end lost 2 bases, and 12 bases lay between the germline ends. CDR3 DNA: TGTGCCAGTAGTTTCAGGGGAGGAAACACTGAAGCTTTCTTT. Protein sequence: CASSFRGGNTEAFF.

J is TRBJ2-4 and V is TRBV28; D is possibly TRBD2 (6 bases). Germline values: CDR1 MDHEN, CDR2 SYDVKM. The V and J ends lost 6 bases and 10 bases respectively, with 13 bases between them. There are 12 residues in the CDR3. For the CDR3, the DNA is TGTGCCAGCAGCCCGCCCCGGGGGATTCAGTACTTC. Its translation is CASSPPRGIQYF. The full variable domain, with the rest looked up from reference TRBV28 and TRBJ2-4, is DVKVTQSSRYLVKRTGEKVFLECVQDMDHENMFWYRQDPGLGLRLIYFSYDVKMKEKGDIPEGYSVSREKKERFSLILESASTNQTSMYLCASSPPRGIQYFGAGTRLSVL.

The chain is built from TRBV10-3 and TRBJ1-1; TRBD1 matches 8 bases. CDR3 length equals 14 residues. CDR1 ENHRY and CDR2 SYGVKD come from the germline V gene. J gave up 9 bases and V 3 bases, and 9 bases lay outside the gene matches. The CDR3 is CAISDSSGGGQAFF. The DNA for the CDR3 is TGTGCCATCAGTGACTCCTCAGGGGGCGGTCAAGCTTTCTTT.